The 18 T cell receptor beta chains reported below all come from one sample, sequenced in a study of blood T cells in healthy people across ages. Combining a sample-barcoded 5' primer with a J-beta primer mix, a second PCR ran for about 6 to 11 cycles. In TCRdb, the 5' RACE reads were re-called with MiXCR into one record per CDR3 protein. The sample shows some 1.4 million distinct CDR3 sequences, 35% to 45% of them seen only once. Sequenced input: blood. Receptor source: a young woman in good health.

Ten or more counts support this clonotype. The V and J genes are TRBV4-2 and TRBJ2-3; the D is unclear. V lost 0 bases, J lost 2 bases, and 12 bases lay in between. The CDR3 runs 16 residues. Germline V gene lookup returns CDR1 LGHNA and CDR2 YNFKEQ. As DNA, the CDR3 is TGTGCCAGCAGCCAAGATCGCGGCTACCTCACAGATACGCAGTATTTT. It translates to CASSQDRGYLTDTQYF.

This clonotype appeared many times. The chain uses TRBV12-3 or TRBV12-4 and TRBJ1-2; D not certain. The CDR3 sequence is 14 residues long. Deletions cut 5 bases from V and 0 bases from J, with 10 bases between. For the CDR3, the DNA is TGTGCCAGCAGTGCAGGAGGAACTAACTATGGCTACACCTTC. Its translation: CASSAGGTNYGYTF.

Notes on this clonotype: At one of its ends the junction is not consistent with the germline gene, which may arise from a read error. J is TRBJ1-2 and V is TRBV27; no firm D call. Germline values: CDR1 MNHEY, CDR2 SMNVEV (reference sequence). The CDR3 has 15 residues. Here the CDR3 DNA reads TGTCCCAGCAGTTTATTGAGCGGGACTAACTATGGCTACACCTTC. Its protein is CPSSLLSGTNYGYTF.

This clonotype showed up just a few times. The chain employs TRBV3-1 and TRBJ2-7; no clear D gene. V dropped 0 bases and J dropped 1 base, with 10 bases sitting between them. The CDR3 runs to 15 residues. The germline CDR1 and CDR2 sequences are LGHDT and YNNKEL (reference sequence). The CDR3: CASSQEGMESYEQYF. CDR3 in DNA: TGTGCCAGCAGCCAAGAAGGTATGGAGTCCTACGAGCAGTACTTC.

The chain uses TRBV7-2 and TRBJ2-7; no firm D call. V lost 5 bases to trimming and J lost 3 bases, with 11 bases between them. Looked up from germline, CDR1 is SGHTA and CDR2 is FQGNSA. CDR3 size: 13 residues. This chain's CDR3 is CASSQRPIYEQYF. CDR3 DNA sequence: TGTGCCAGCAGCCAAAGACCGATCTACGAGCAGTACTTC.

This clonotype was observed a single time. V gene TRBV7-2 combines with J gene TRBJ2-5, with TRBD2 matching over 10 bases. CDR3 length: 15 residues. CDR1 and CDR2 (germline): SGHTA, FQGNSA. V shed 4 bases, J shed 13 bases, and the junction held 15 bases outside the gene matches. CDR3 in amino acids: CASSSSERGLAGVYF. CDR3 in DNA: TGTGCCAGCAGCTCAAGTGAGCGGGGTCTAGCGGGAGTGTACTTC.

This clonotype turned up a few times. The rearrangement uses TRBV11-1 and TRBJ2-7; 10 nucleotides agree with TRBD2. Unmatched junction bases numbered 9, after V lost 1 base and J lost 6 bases. In germline, CDR1 is SGHAT, CDR2 FQDESV (reference sequence). This CDR3 comprises 16 residues. CDR3 in DNA: TGTGCCAGCAGCTTAGATGCGCTAGCGGGAGCGATCGAGCAGTACTTC. Translated, it gives CASSLDALAGAIEQYF. Full variable domain (remainder filled in from reference TRBV11-1 and TRBJ2-7): EAEVAQSPRYKITEKSQAVAFWCDPISGHATLYWYRQILGQGPELLVQFQDESVVDDSQLPKDRFSAERLKGVDSTLKIQPAELGDSAMYLCASSLDALAGAIEQYFGPGTRLTVT.

This clonotype was counted only a few times. V is TRBV10-2 and J is TRBJ1-6; the D is unclear. CDR3 length: 12 amino acids. Trimming took off 7 bases at V and 9 bases at J, with 10 bases between the two ends. CDR1 and CDR2 (germline): WSHSY, SAAADI. The CDR3 bases are TGCGCCAGCATGGAACGTAGTTCACCCCTCCACTTT. Translation gives CASMERSSPLHF.

A few counts support this clonotype. The chain has TRBV11-2 and TRBJ2-1; TRBD2 matches at 14 bases. CDR3 length: 16 amino acids. Per the germline V gene, CDR1 is SGHAT and CDR2 is FQNNGV. The junction had 7 bases not matched to a gene; V was cut back by 5 bases and J by 7 bases. CDR3 loop: CASSTGLAGVRNEQFF. In DNA form, the CDR3 reads TGTGCCAGCAGCACGGGACTAGCGGGAGTTAGGAATGAGCAGTTCTTC.

V gene TRBV4-3 combines with J gene TRBJ2-3; the D gene is possibly TRBD2 (5 bases). The CDR3 is made up of 15 amino acids. V lost 2 bases and J lost 6, with 15 bases in between. CDR1 is LGHNA, CDR2 YSLEER, per germline. In DNA, the CDR3 is TGCGCCAGCAGCCAAAGAGGCGGGCCAGAGGATACGCAGTATTTT. Translated: CASSQRGGPEDTQYF.

The chain employs TRBV27 and TRBJ2-7; D is unclear. The CDR3 has 16 residues. The germline gives CDR1 MNHEY, CDR2 SMNVEV (reference sequence). V lost 5 bases and J lost 4, with 21 bases in between. CDR3 sequence: CASSPLPGSQTYEQYF. CDR3 nucleotide sequence: TGTGCCAGCAGTCCCCTCCCGGGTTCGCAAACTTACGAGCAGTACTTC.

This clonotype was detected a few times. V and J are TRBV10-3 and TRBJ2-7; maybe TRBD2 (6 bases). In germline, CDR1 is ENHRY, CDR2 SYGVKD. This CDR3 is built from 14 residues. Trimming stripped 9 bases from V and 2 bases from J, with 17 bases between. The CDR3 DNA reads TGTGCCATTCGCCCGGGACTTCTAACCTACGAGCAGTACTTC. This gives the protein CAIRPGLLTYEQYF.

About this clonotype: A single base separates this from a much larger clone, so it may be a read error. The chain uses TRBV10-3 and TRBJ1-2; D is ambiguous. With 8 bases removed from V and 6 bases from J, the gap between germline ends came to 16 bases. This CDR3 spans 13 amino acids. CDR1 is ENHRY and CDR2 is SYGVKD in the germline V gene. CDR3 bases: TGTGCCATCGGGGAGCTTGGTGACAATGGCTACACCTTC. Amino acid sequence: CAIGELGDNGYTF.

This clonotype was seen a few times. This chain connects TRBV29-1 to TRBJ2-7; the D gene is possibly TRBD2 (6 bases). This CDR3 has 14 amino acids. V gave up 4 bases and J gave up 3 bases, with 16 bases separating them. Germline V CDR1 and CDR2: SQVTM, ANQGSEA. The CDR3 DNA reads as TGCAGCGTTGTGGACGCGGAGGGCCGCTACGAGCAGTACTTC. Amino acids: CSVVDAEGRYEQYF.

The chain couples TRBV2 to TRBJ1-2; D is perhaps TRBD1 (5 bases). The germline V and J ends were trimmed by 3 bases and 2 bases, with 13 bases remaining between them. The CDR3 is 15 residues long. Germline CDR1 SNHLY, CDR2 FYNNEI. The chain's CDR3 is CASSDRVLSNYGYTF. The CDR3 bases are TGTGCCAGCAGTGACAGGGTCCTATCGAACTATGGCTACACCTTC.

This clonotype was found a few times. V is TRBV9 and J is TRBJ2-5; possibly TRBD2 for D (5 bases). This CDR3 has 15 residues. V lost 1 base to trimming and J lost 1 base, with 11 bases between them. CDR1 and CDR2 (germline): SGDLS, YYNGEE. The CDR3 sequence: CASSVRGLLQETQYF. As DNA, the CDR3 is TGTGCCAGCAGCGTAAGAGGGCTTCTCCAAGAGACCCAGTACTTC. Full variable domain (remainder filled in from reference TRBV9 and TRBJ2-5): DSGVTQTPKHLITATGQRVTLRCSPRSGDLSVYWYQQSLDQGLQFLIQYYNGEERAKGNILERFSAQQFPDLHSELNLSSLELGDSALYFCASSVRGLLQETQYFGPGTRLLVL.

This clonotype turned up a few times. The rearrangement uses TRBV7-9 and TRBJ2-7; unclear D gene. This CDR3 spans 13 amino acids. The V end was cut by 5 bases, the J end by 1 base, with 9 bases between. Germline V gives CDR1 SEHNR, CDR2 FQNEAQ (reference sequence). The CDR3 spells CASSATVSYEQYF. In DNA, the CDR3 is TGTGCCAGCAGCGCTACAGTTTCCTACGAGCAGTACTTC.

This clonotype was seen more than once but under ten times. The chain joins TRBV6-1 to TRBJ1-1; D unresolved. The CDR3 extends over 14 amino acids. Germline V gene data show CDR1 as MNHNS and CDR2 as SASEGT. Trimming stripped 7 bases from V and 1 base from J, with 13 bases between. The CDR3 sequence: CASTPGRPNTEAFF. The CDR3 DNA reads TGTGCCAGCACACCGGGCAGGCCGAACACTGAAGCTTTCTTT.